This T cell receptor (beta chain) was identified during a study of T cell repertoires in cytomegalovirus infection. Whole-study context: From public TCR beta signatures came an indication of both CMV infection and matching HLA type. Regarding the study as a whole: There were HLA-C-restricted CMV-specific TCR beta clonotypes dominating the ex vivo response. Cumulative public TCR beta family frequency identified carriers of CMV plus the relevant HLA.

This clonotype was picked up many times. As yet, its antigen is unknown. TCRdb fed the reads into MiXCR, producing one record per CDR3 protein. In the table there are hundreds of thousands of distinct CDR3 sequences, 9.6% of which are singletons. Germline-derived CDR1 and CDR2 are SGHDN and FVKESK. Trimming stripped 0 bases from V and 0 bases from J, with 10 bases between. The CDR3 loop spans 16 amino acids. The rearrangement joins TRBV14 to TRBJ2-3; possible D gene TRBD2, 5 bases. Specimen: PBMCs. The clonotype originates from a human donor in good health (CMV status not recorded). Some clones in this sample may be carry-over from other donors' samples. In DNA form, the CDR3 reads TGTGCCAGCAGCCAAGAACAGCGGACTAGCACAGATACGCAGTATTTT. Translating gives CASSQEQRTSTDTQYF.